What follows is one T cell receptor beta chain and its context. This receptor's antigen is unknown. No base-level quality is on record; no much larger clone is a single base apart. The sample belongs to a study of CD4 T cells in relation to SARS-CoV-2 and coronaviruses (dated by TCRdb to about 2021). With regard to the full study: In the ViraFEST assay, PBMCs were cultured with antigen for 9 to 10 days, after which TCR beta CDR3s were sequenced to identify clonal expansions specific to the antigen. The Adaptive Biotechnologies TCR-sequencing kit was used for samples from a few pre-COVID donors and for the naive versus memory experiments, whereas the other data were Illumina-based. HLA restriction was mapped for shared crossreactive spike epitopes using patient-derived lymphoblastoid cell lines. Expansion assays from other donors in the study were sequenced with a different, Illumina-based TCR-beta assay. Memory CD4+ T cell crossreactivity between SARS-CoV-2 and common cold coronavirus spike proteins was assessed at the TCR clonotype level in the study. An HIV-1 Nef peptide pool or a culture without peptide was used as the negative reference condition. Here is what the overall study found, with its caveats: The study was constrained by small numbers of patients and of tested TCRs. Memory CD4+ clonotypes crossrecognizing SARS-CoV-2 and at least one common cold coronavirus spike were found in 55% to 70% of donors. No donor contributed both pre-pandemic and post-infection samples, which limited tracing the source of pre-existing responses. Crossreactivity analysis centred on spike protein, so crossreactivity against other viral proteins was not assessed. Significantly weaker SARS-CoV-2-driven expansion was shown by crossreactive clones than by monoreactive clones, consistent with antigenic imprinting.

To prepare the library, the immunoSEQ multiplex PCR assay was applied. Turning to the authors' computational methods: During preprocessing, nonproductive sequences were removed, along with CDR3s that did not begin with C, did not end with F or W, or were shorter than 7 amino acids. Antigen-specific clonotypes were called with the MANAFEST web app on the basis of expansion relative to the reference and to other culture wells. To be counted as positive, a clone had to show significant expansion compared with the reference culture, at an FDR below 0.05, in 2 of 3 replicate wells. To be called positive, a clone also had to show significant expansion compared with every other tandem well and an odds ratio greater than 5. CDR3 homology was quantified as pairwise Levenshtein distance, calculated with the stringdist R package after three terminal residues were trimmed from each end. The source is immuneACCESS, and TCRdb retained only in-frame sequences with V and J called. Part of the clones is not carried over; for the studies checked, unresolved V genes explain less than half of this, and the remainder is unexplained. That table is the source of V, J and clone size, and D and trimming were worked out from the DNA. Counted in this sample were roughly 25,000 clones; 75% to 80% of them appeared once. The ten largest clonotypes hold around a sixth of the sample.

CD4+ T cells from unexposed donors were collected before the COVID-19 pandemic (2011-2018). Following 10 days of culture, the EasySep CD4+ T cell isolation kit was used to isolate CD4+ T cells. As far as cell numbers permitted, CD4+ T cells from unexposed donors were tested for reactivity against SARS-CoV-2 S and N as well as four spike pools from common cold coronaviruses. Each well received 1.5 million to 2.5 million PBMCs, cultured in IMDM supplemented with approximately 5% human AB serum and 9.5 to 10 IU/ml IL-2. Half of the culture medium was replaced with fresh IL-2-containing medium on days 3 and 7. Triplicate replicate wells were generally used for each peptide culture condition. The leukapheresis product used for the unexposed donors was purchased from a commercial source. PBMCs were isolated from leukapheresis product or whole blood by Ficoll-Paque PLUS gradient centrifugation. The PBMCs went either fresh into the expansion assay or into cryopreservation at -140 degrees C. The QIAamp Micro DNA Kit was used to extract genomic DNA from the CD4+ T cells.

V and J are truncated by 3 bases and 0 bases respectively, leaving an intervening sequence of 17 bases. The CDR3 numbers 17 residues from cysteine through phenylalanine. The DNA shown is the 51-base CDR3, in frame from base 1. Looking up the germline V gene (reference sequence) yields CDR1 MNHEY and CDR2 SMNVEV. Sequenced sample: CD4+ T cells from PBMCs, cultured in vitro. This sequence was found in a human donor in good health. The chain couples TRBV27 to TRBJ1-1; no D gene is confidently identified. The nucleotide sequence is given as TGTGCCAGCAGTTTTTCGGTAGGGAGGCATGTGAACACTGAAGCTTTCTTT. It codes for CASSFSVGRHVNTEAFF.